This TCR beta chain is drawn from a study of patients and donors after allogeneic stem cell transplantation. MiXCR, applied by TCRdb to the RT-PCR reads, yields one record per CDR3 protein. The sample records tens of thousands of distinct CDR3 sequences, roughly 29% being singletons. V lost 5 bases to trimming and J lost 7 bases, with 9 bases between them. The CDR3 is 11 residues long. Germline V gene data show CDR1 as DFQATT and CDR2 as SNEGSKA (reference sequence). This clonotype originated in a human donor who was either an allogeneic HSCT recipient or a stem cell or donor lymphocyte infusion donor (not recorded which). It is not recorded whose cells these are; they may come from a transplant donor. The chain carries TRBV20-1 and TRBJ2-1; D is uncertain. Sequenced input: blood, either unsorted or a sorted T cell fraction (not recorded which). CDR3 sequence: CSAAVENEQFF. DNA for the CDR3: TGCAGTGCTGCGGTTGAGAATGAGCAGTTCTTC.